This T cell receptor (beta chain) was retrieved from a study of T cell clusters in autoimmune cytopenias. Overall study results and limits: TRB repertoire shifts in secondary cytopenia and chronic lymphocytic leukemia mostly reflected lymphoma, not autoimmunity. Active autoimmune hepatitis patients had almost three-fold fewer exclusive TRB clusters than healthy donors. Primary autoimmune cytopenia patients seemingly lacked the physiological T cell clusters found in healthy donors. The cluster-lack signature was not seen for secondary cytopenia versus chronic lymphocytic leukemia.

Multiplex touch-down PCR amplified TRB using TRB-A and TRB-B pools in one tube. TCRdb processed the multiplex PCR reads again and assigns one entry to each CDR3 protein, with no DNA. The table counts fewer than 3,500 distinct CDR3 sequences; 20% to 30% lies in the top ten. The CDR3 loop spans 16 amino acids. Per the germline V gene, CDR1 is GTSNPN and CDR2 is SVGIG (reference sequence). This clonotype counts as medium-sized by frequency. Its antigen is undetermined. TRB was amplified from around 0.25 ug of peripheral blood genomic DNA per sample. The rearrangement joins TRBV30 to TRBJ1-3; the D call from TCRdb, TRBD1, cannot be confirmed without DNA. This TCR was sampled from a human donor with an autoimmune cytopenia or autoimmune hepatitis (not recorded which). The sequenced material came from peripheral blood. The CDR3 here is CAWSAGQGASGNTIYF.